The 5 T cell receptor beta chains reported below all come from one sample, sequenced in a study of CD8+ T cells in alopecia areata. Sequencing templates came from extracted RNA that was reverse transcribed into cDNA. Clones were read by immunoSEQ multiplex PCR, and TCRdb kept only the in-frame ones, dropping some. Of around 200,000 clones listed, about 55% were seen once; the top ten hold approximately 10%. The treatment is: oral pan-JAK inhibitor, 5-10 mg twice daily. Material: CD8+ T cells sorted from blood, obtained at week 24, from a patient treated with tofacitinib. The receptor set was obtained from a human donor with alopecia areata.

This clone was observed once. The chain couples TRBV13 to TRBJ2-5; TRBD2 matches at 8 bases. Trimming at V came to 5 bases and at J to 2 bases, leaving 7 bases not matched to a gene. The CDR3 is 15 amino acids. Germline values: CDR1 PRHDT, CDR2 FYEKMQ (reference sequence). The CDR3 coding sequence is TGTGCCAGCAGCCCGGGGGGGCGCGATCAAGAGACCCAGTACTTC. It encodes CASSPGGRDQETQYF.

This clone came up a few times. The V and J genes are TRBV7-8 and TRBJ2-4; possibly TRBD2 for D (5 bases). The germline CDR1 and CDR2 sequences are SGHVS and FQNEAQ. Between the trimmed V and J ends, which lost 5 bases and 9 bases, there was a span of 23 bases. CDR3 length equals 16 residues. CDR3 in DNA: TGTGCCAGCAGCCTTTCCTCGAGCGGCGGATATCGCATTCAGTACTTC. Translation: CASSLSSSGGYRIQYF. The complete variable domain, with remaining parts taken from reference TRBV7-8 and TRBJ2-4, reads GAGVSQSPRYKVAKRGQDVALRCDPISGHVSLFWYQQALGQGPEFLTYFQNEAQLDKSGLPSDRFFAERPEGSVSTLKIQRTQQEDSAVYLCASSLSSSGGYRIQYFGAGTRLSVL.

The V and J genes are TRBV7-9 and TRBJ2-3; a possible D gene is TRBD1 (5 bases). Germline V CDR1 and CDR2: SEHNR, FQNEAQ (reference sequence). CDR3 length: 12 amino acids. The V gene lost 9 bases and the J gene lost 9 bases, with 16 bases spanning the gap. The DNA of the CDR3 is TGTGCCAGTGAGCCGGCAGGGTACACGCAGTATTTT. Its translation is CASEPAGYTQYF.

The chain employs TRBV28 and TRBJ1-1; no clear D. V was shortened by 2 bases and J by 8 bases, with 6 bases between the two germline ends. Germline loops: CDR1 MDHEN, CDR2 SYDVKM. The CDR3 has 11 amino acids. The CDR3 DNA is TGTGCCAGCAGTTTAGGAGTCGAAGCTTTCTTT. Its protein product is CASSLGVEAFF.

The V call is TRBV30, the J call TRBJ1-1, with D possibly matching TRBD1 (6 bases). The CDR3 totals 12 residues. Trimming stripped 5 bases from V and 6 bases from J, with 13 bases between. Germline V gene lookup returns CDR1 GTSNPN and CDR2 SVGIG (reference sequence). CDR3 DNA: TGTGCCTGGGAGGGGGAATTGTCTGAAGCTTTCTTT. It is translated as CAWEGELSEAFF. Full variable domain (rest looked up from reference TRBV30 and TRBJ1-1): SQTIHQWPATLVQPVGSPLSLECTVEGTSNPNLYWYRQAAGRGLQLLFYSVGIGQISSEVPQNLSASRPQDRQFILSSKKLLLSDSGFYLCAWEGELSEAFFGQGTRLTVV.